These 4 T cell receptor beta chains were all obtained from the same sample, sequenced in a study of T cells in Graves' hyperthyroidism and ophthalmopathy. What was amplified from RNA transcripts were TCR beta CDR3 regions. RT-PCR in the first round (using the HTBI primer set) targeted the TCR CDR3. TCRdb reprocessed the multiplex PCR reads with MiXCR, giving one entry per CDR3 protein. In the table there are 350,000 or so distinct CDR3 sequences, roughly a sixth of which are singletons. Sequencing was done on a sample of blood. The receptor set was obtained from a woman under 40 with Graves' hyperthyroidism that later progressed to Graves' ophthalmopathy.

The sample holds a few counts of this clonotype. The rearrangement uses TRBV20-1 and TRBJ2-5; 7 bases line up with TRBD2. After removal of 6 bases from V and 3 bases from J, the junction contained 4 bases not matched to a gene. Germline CDR1 reads DFQATT; CDR2 reads SNEGSKA (reference sequence). The length of the CDR3 is 12 residues. DNA for the CDR3: TGCAGTGCCCTCCGGGGGGAAGAGACCCAGTACTTC. This codes for CSALRGEETQYF.

This clonotype was seen at least ten times. The V gene is TRBV29-1, the J gene TRBJ1-1, with 8 bases aligning to TRBD1. The germline gives CDR1 SQVTM, CDR2 ANQGSEA. V was clipped by 3 bases and J by 4 bases; unmatched bases: 7. This CDR3 is 14 amino acids long. CDR3 nucleotides: TGCAGCGTTGAGGACAGGGCGTCTGGCACTGAAGCTTTCTTT. Its protein product is CSVEDRASGTEAFF. Complete variable domain (other parts from reference TRBV29-1 and TRBJ1-1): SAVISQKPSRDICQRGTSLTIQCQVDSQVTMMFWYRQQPGQSLTLIATANQGSEATYESGFVIDKFPISRPNLTFSTLTVSNMSPEDSSIYLCSVEDRASGTEAFFGQGTRLTVV.

This clonotype was seen at least ten times. The V gene is TRBV28, the J gene TRBJ2-3; D ambiguous. V was trimmed by 4 bases and J by 1 base, leaving 18 bases between them. From germline, CDR1 is MDHEN and CDR2 SYDVKM. This CDR3 has 17 amino acids. The CDR3, as DNA: TGTGCCAGCAGTTCGGAACGTGGCGTGCCCGGCACAGATACGCAGTATTTT. Translation: CASSSERGVPGTDTQYF.

This clonotype was recorded at least ten times. The genes are TRBV14 and TRBJ2-7; 9 bases align to TRBD1. The CDR3 length is 15 residues. CDR1 is SGHDN and CDR2 is FVKESK in the germline V gene. V gave up 0 bases and J gave up 4 bases; unmatched junction bases: 4. This CDR3 is CASSQEGTGYYEQYF. The DNA for the CDR3 is TGTGCCAGCAGCCAAGAGGGGACAGGGTATTACGAGCAGTACTTC.